The T cell receptor beta chain described here comes from a study of blood T cell repertoires in COVID-19. Study context: In each case, the material was cDNA or gDNA derived from T cells, B-cell-depleted T cells, or PBMCs.

In the original processing: Quantification of nucleated cells was approximated via reference gene primer amplification. Using immunoSEQ multiplex PCR, the repertoire was profiled, and TCRdb retains in-frame clones only, with some absent. V, J and clone size reflect that table, while D and trimming were determined from the DNA. This sample has about 51,000 clones; nearly 90% occur once, and the top ten carry roughly 3%. V gave up 0 bases and J gave up 5 bases, with 14 bases separating them. CDR3 size: 15 residues. Germline CDR1 SGHRS, CDR2 YFSETQ. The TCR sequence derives from a man aged 50-60 years with active COVID-19. Sequenced material: peripheral blood. The chain recombines TRBV5-1 with TRBJ2-5, with D perhaps matching TRBD2 (5 bases). CDR3 sequence reads: CASSLASPYGETQYF. The CDR3 coding sequence is TGCGCCAGCAGCTTGGCTAGCCCGTACGGGGAGACCCAGTACTTC.